The T cell receptor (beta chain) described here comes from a study of blood T cell repertoires in COVID-19. At the level of the study: COVID-19 samples collected from the United States, Italy and Spain covered acute and convalescent phases. From T cells, B-cell-depleted T cells, or PBMCs came the material, which was cDNA or gDNA.

Enrolment of Seattle patients took place during active infection, and they were followed longitudinally. Original analysis: How many nucleated cells were present was estimated from reference gene primer amplification. Generated by immunoSEQ multiplex PCR, the TCRdb table keeps only in-frame clones and is missing some. V, J and clone size derive from that table, while D and trimming were established from the DNA sequence. Altogether roughly 350,000 clones are present, approximately 89% being singletons, with the ten largest covering 10%. The clonotype originates from a woman in her 30s with COVID-19, enrolled during active disease. The sample taken for sequencing was peripheral blood.

The CDR3 loop is CATSSSVGGEEKLFF. CDR3 nucleotides: TGTGCCACCAGCAGCTCCGTGGGGGGTGAGGAAAAACTGTTTTTT. The rearrangement links TRBV15 to TRBJ1-4, with D perhaps matching TRBD1 (5 bases). The CDR3 runs to 15 residues. Germline assignment: CDR1 LNHNV and CDR2 YYDKDF (reference sequence). V was pared by 3 bases and J by 8 bases, with 16 bases between.